Following are 21 T cell receptor beta chains from one sample sequenced in a study of blood T cells in healthy people across ages. The use of a sample-barcoded 5' primer and a J-beta primer mix characterized a second PCR of 7 to 11 cycles. TCRdb fed the 5' RACE reads into MiXCR, producing one record per CDR3 protein. Among 650,000 to 950,000 distinct CDR3 sequences, roughly 44% were seen once, and the ten largest hold 15% to 25%. Specimen: blood. The receptors come from a man aged 60 to 75 in good health.

J is TRBJ2-6 and V is TRBV7-3; possibly TRBD1 for D (5 bases). V was trimmed by 2 bases and J by 0 bases, leaving 17 bases between them. Germline CDR1 and CDR2: SGHTA and FQGTGA. This CDR3 region has 19 residues. CDR3: CASSLVAARTSSGANVLTF. In nucleotides, the CDR3 is TGTGCCAGCAGCTTAGTGGCAGCCAGGACAAGCTCTGGGGCCAACGTCCTGACTTTC.

The rearrangement uses TRBV4-3 and TRBJ2-3; the match to TRBD2 covers 8 bases. Germline values: CDR1 LGHNA, CDR2 YSLEER. The CDR3 runs 20 residues. V lost 2 bases and J lost 0; bases outside the gene matches: 16. The CDR3 loop reads CASSQNLGALQRGSTDTQYF. The CDR3, as DNA: TGCGCCAGCAGCCAAAATTTGGGCGCTTTGCAGCGGGGGAGCACAGATACGCAGTATTTT.

V and J are TRBV3-1 and TRBJ1-2; 8 nucleotides line up with TRBD1. From germline, CDR1 is LGHDT and CDR2 YNNKEL (reference sequence). The CDR3 totals 15 residues. The ends lost 3 bases at V and 7 bases at J; junction bases unmatched: 10. CDR3 bases: TGTGCCAGCAGCCAGACCGGACAGGGAAGGGGTGGCTACACCTTC. Its protein is CASSQTGQGRGGYTF.

This clonotype has just a few counts. This chain uses TRBV27 with TRBJ2-1; D is unresolved. Looked up from germline, CDR1 is MNHEY and CDR2 is SMNVEV (reference sequence). The CDR3 runs to 16 residues. V was shortened by 4 bases and J by 5 bases, with 18 bases between the two germline ends. For the CDR3, the DNA is TGTGCCAGCAGTTCCGGGCCCCAGCCTACTAACAATGAGCAGTTCTTC. Translated: CASSSGPQPTNNEQFF.

This chain links TRBV10-3 with TRBJ1-5; D is possibly TRBD1 (5 bases). Trimming removed 6 bases at V and 4 bases at J, with 10 bases between. The CDR3 is made up of 13 amino acids. Germline CDR1 ENHRY, CDR2 SYGVKD. The CDR3 DNA follows: TGTGCCATCAGCGGGGACTGGAATCAGCCCCAGCATTTT. It encodes CAISGDWNQPQHF.

V is TRBV27 and J is TRBJ2-5; 10 bases are shared with TRBD1. The CDR3 length is 16 residues. The V gene end was trimmed by 4 bases and the J gene end by 3 bases; junction bases not matched to a gene: 8. CDR1 and CDR2 (germline): MNHEY, SMNVEV (reference sequence). The CDR3: CASSSGTGVRKETQYF. CDR3 sequence (DNA): TGTGCCAGCAGTTCTGGGACAGGGGTTAGGAAAGAGACCCAGTACTTC.

The V and J genes are TRBV4-2 and TRBJ2-7; 9 nucleotides align to TRBD1. V was pared by 3 bases and J by 7 bases, with 19 bases of the junction left unmatched. Germline assignment: CDR1 LGHNA and CDR2 YNFKEQ. The length of the CDR3 is 18 residues. In DNA, the CDR3 is TGTGCCAGCAGCCAGGGGACAGGGTATCAGACGGCGTACAATGAGCAGTACTTC. Protein: CASSQGTGYQTAYNEQYF.

V is TRBV3-1 and J is TRBJ2-7; the D is unclear. The CDR3 covers 13 residues. With 0 bases removed from V and 7 bases from J, the gap between germline ends came to 10 bases. Looked up from germline, CDR1 is LGHDT and CDR2 is YNNKEL (reference sequence). CDR3 loop: CASSQDECGEQYF. CDR3 nucleotide sequence: TGTGCCAGCAGCCAAGATGAATGTGGAGAGCAGTACTTC.

The chain employs TRBV3-1 and TRBJ2-5; 7 bases line up with TRBD2. The V gene end was trimmed by 0 bases and the J gene end by 1 base; junction bases not matched to a gene: 8. The CDR3 sequence is 17 residues long. Germline CDR1 LGHDT, CDR2 YNNKEL (reference sequence). CDR3 protein: CASSQDVVRGSQETQYF. CDR3 nucleotides: TGTGCCAGCAGCCAAGATGTGGTGCGGGGGTCCCAAGAGACCCAGTACTTC.

V is TRBV5-1 and J is TRBJ2-3; D gene unclear. The length of the CDR3 is 16 residues. CDR1 and CDR2 from the germline V gene are SGHRS and YFSETQ. V lost 2 bases and J 0 bases, leaving 13 bases between the germline ends. The CDR3 DNA sequence: TGCGCCAGCAGCTTTGCACACGCGATAAGCACAGATACGCAGTATTTT. This codes for CASSFAHAISTDTQYF.

This chain joins TRBV12-3 or TRBV12-4 and TRBJ2-5; 8 positions agree with TRBD2. V was clipped by 3 bases and J by 3 bases; unmatched bases: 6. The CDR3 length is 15 residues. The CDR3 DNA reads as TGTGCCAGCAGTTTCCAGGCGGGGGGAAAAGAGACCCAGTACTTC. Amino acids: CASSFQAGGKETQYF.

J is TRBJ1-1 and V is TRBV6-6, with a possible D match to TRBD1 (6 bases). The CDR3 totals 14 residues. V dropped 2 bases and J dropped 3 bases, with 10 bases sitting between them. CDR1 and CDR2 from the germline V gene are MNHNY and SVGAGI (reference sequence). The CDR3 sequence: CASSYNGGYTEAFF. As DNA, the CDR3 is TGTGCCAGCAGTTACAATGGGGGCTACACTGAAGCTTTCTTT.

The sample holds a few counts of this clonotype. V gene TRBV24-1 combines with J gene TRBJ2-3; TRBD2 matches 12 bases. The CDR3 length is 18 residues. Germline V gene lookup returns CDR1 KGHDR and CDR2 SFDVKD. V lost 4 bases to trimming and J lost 6 bases; unmatched junction nucleotides: 13. CDR3 bases: TGTGCCACCAGTGACCCCGCACTAGCGGGGGGCCGCATGGATACGCAGTATTTT. As protein: CATSDPALAGGRMDTQYF.

This clonotype was recorded a few times. J is TRBJ1-1 and V is TRBV7-9, with TRBD1 matching over 7 bases. CDR1 is SEHNR, CDR2 FQNEAQ, per germline (reference sequence). The length of the CDR3 is 15 residues. Losses at the gene ends were 2 bases for V and 2 bases for J; bases not matched to a gene: 5. CDR3 sequence: CASSLPTGANTEAFF. As DNA, the CDR3 is TGTGCCAGCAGCTTACCTACAGGGGCCAACACTGAAGCTTTCTTT.

This chain links TRBV4-2 with TRBJ1-2; no definite D call. Germline V CDR1 and CDR2: LGHNA, YNFKEQ. The CDR3 runs 14 residues. V was trimmed by 0 bases and J by 6 bases, leaving 11 bases between them. The CDR3, as DNA: TGTGCCAGCAGCCAAGATAGGCAGGTAGATGGCTACACCTTC. It specifies CASSQDRQVDGYTF.

This clonotype was counted at least ten times. The V call is TRBV10-3, the J call TRBJ2-1; 7 bases are a match to TRBD2. CDR1 is ENHRY, CDR2 SYGVKD, per germline. The CDR3 contains 15 residues. V lost 5 bases to trimming and J lost 0 bases; unmatched junction nucleotides: 4. The CDR3 coding sequence is TGTGCCATCAGTATAGCGGGCGCCTCCTACAATGAGCAGTTCTTC. It encodes CAISIAGASYNEQFF.

In its sample, this clonotype was seen a few times. The chain couples TRBV5-1 to TRBJ1-1, with unresolved D. Germline CDR1 SGHRS, CDR2 YFSETQ. Trimming cost V 5 bases and J 4 bases, with 9 bases left between them. The CDR3 is made up of 12 amino acids. The CDR3 DNA follows: TGCGCCAGCAGAGGGTCCAGCACTGAAGCTTTCTTT. This translates into CASRGSSTEAFF.

This clonotype has more than one count but fewer than ten. V and J are TRBV20-1 and TRBJ2-5, with D hard to call. The germline V gene has CDR1 DFQATT and CDR2 SNEGSKA (reference sequence). The V end was cut by 3 bases, the J end by 5 bases, with 7 bases between. The CDR3 runs to 11 residues. The CDR3 here is CSASVGETQYF. CDR3 nucleotide sequence: TGCAGTGCTAGTGTCGGGGAGACCCAGTACTTC.

Note on this clonotype: A junction end diverges from the germline sequence, so it may reflect a read error. The chain has TRBV5-1 and TRBJ2-1; 9 bases are shared with TRBD1. The CDR3 is 17 amino acids. CDR1 and CDR2 from the germline V gene are SGHRS and YFSETQ. This CDR3 reads CAISLGVRDRGNNEQFF. The CDR3 nucleotides are TGCGCCATCAGCTTAGGAGTTAGAGACAGGGGGAATAATGAGCAGTTCTTC.

The table lists this clonotype with many counts. This sequence joins TRBV29-1 and TRBJ2-1, with D possibly called TRBD1 or TRBD2 (5 bases each). CDR3 length: 15 amino acids. CDR1 SQVTM and CDR2 ANQGSEA come from the germline V gene. The V gene lost 2 bases and the J gene lost 10 bases, with 21 bases spanning the gap. The CDR3 DNA is TGCAGCGTTGAACCGCCTGGGGGAAAAGTGCGGGAGCAGTTCTTC. Translating gives CSVEPPGGKVREQFF.

CDR3 in DNA: TGTGCCAGCAGCTTAGGCAGGGGGGAGGTGACTGGGGCCAACGTCCTGACTTTC. Amino acid sequence: CASSLGRGEVTGANVLTF. The chain is built from TRBV13 and TRBJ2-6, with a weak D call TRBD1 (7 bases). Germline CDR1 and CDR2: PRHDT and FYEKMQ (reference sequence). Trimming stripped 0 bases from V and 2 bases from J, with 14 bases between. This CDR3 comprises 18 residues.